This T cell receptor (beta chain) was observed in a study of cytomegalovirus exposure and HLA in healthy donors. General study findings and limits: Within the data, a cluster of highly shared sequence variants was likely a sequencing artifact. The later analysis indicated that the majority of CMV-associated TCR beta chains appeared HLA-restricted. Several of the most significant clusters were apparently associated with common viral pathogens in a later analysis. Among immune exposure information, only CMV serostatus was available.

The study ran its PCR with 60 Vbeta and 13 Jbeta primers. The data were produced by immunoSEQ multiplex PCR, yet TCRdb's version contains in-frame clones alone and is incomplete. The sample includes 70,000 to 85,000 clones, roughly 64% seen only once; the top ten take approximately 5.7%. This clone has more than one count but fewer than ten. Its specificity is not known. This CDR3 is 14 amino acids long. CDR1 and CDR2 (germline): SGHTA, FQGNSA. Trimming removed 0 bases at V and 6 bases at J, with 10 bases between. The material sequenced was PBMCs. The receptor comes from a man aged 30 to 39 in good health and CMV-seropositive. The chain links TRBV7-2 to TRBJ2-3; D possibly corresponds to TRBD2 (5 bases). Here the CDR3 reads CASSLALVQDTQYF. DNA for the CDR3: TGTGCCAGCAGCTTAGCACTAGTGCAGGATACGCAGTATTTT.